These 9 T cell receptor beta chains were sequenced from one sample in a study of T cell responses to AZD1222 COVID-19 vaccine. This table comes from immunoSEQ multiplex PCR, and its TCRdb copy is limited to in-frame clones, with some not included. Among some 110,000 clones, around nine tenths were seen once, and the ten largest hold around 8.4%. This material consisted of peripheral blood, taken on day 0 of AZD1222 vaccination. These receptors all stem from an adult in good health.

The CDR3 loop is CASSPRGTNEKLFF. The DNA for the CDR3 is TGTGCCAGCAGTCCCAGGGGGACTAATGAAAAACTGTTTTTT. This rearrangement joins TRBV27 to TRBJ1-4, with 7 positions matching TRBD1. Germline CDR1 reads MNHEY; CDR2 reads SMNVEV (reference sequence). CDR3 length equals 14 residues. J gave up 2 bases and V 5 bases, and 2 bases lay outside the gene matches.

This sequence joins TRBV6-5 and TRBJ1-5, with TRBD1 as a possible D gene (5 bases). CDR3 length equals 14 residues. Looked up from germline, CDR1 is MNHEY and CDR2 is SVGAGI. V lost 0 bases and J lost 3, with 6 bases in between. This CDR3 is CASSYSGVNQPQHF. DNA of the CDR3: TGTGCCAGCAGTTACTCAGGGGTCAATCAGCCCCAGCATTTT.

The chain employs TRBV2 and TRBJ2-3; 11 nucleotides agree with TRBD2. This CDR3 is 16 amino acids long. The trim removed 3 bases at V and 6 bases at J, leaving 8 bases unmatched. CDR1 is SNHLY, CDR2 FYNNEI, per germline. CDR3 coding DNA: TGTGCCAGCAGTGAGGGAGGACTAGCGGGCCGGGATACGCAGTATTTT. Its protein product is CASSEGGLAGRDTQYF.

The chain carries TRBV7-8 and TRBJ2-7; D is undetermined. V dropped 5 bases and J dropped 3 bases, with 20 bases sitting between them. The V gene's germline CDR1 is SGHVS and CDR2 FQNEAQ. The CDR3 covers 16 residues. The CDR3 coding sequence is TGTGCCAGCAGCGTCTGGACCGTTGGAAATGACTACGAGCAGTACTTC. Its protein is CASSVWTVGNDYEQYF.

V is TRBV3-1 (or the pseudogene TRBV3-2) and J is TRBJ2-1; no definite D call. This CDR3 has 11 residues. Trimming removed 5 bases from V and 10 bases from J, with 9 bases in between. Germline V gives CDR1 LGHDT, CDR2 YNNKEL (reference sequence). The CDR3 region has the DNA TGTGCCAGCAGCAATCTTCCCGAGCAGTTCTTC. Translated, it gives CASSNLPEQFF.

The chain combines TRBV19 with TRBJ2-1; 7 bases are a match to TRBD1. Germline V CDR1 and CDR2: LNHDA, SQIVND (reference sequence). Trimming at V came to 9 bases and at J to 0 bases, leaving 5 bases not matched to a gene. The CDR3 sequence is 14 residues long. The CDR3 DNA is TGTGCCAGCCAGGGGGAGAGCTCCTACAATGAGCAGTTCTTC. It specifies CASQGESSYNEQFF.

The rearrangement joins TRBV4-2 to TRBJ2-7; tentative D call: TRBD1 (5 bases). There are 15 residues in the CDR3. From germline, CDR1 is LGHNA and CDR2 YNFKEQ. Trimming pared 1 base from V and 4 bases from J, leaving 14 bases between. As DNA, the CDR3 is TGTGCCAGCAGCCAAGGCGACAGTCCGGTTTACGAGCAGTACTTC. Amino acids: CASSQGDSPVYEQYF.

CDR3 sequence reads: CAWSPGQGIIYEQYF. The CDR3 coding sequence is TGTGCCTGGAGCCCCGGACAGGGGATAATCTACGAGCAGTACTTC. This chain uses TRBV30 with TRBJ2-7; 9 bases are a match to TRBD1. The CDR3 has 15 amino acids. Germline V gives CDR1 GTSNPN, CDR2 SVGIG (reference sequence). V lost 3 bases and J lost 3; bases outside the gene matches: 9.

This clone was seen a handful of times. This sample also contains other DNA sequences that code for the same CDR3. The J gene is TRBJ1-1, the V gene TRBV6-5, with 8 bases that match TRBD1. The CDR3 sequence is 15 residues long. The J segment lost 3 bases and the V segment lost 0 bases, leaving 3 bases of the junction unmatched. Germline CDR1 reads MNHEY; CDR2 reads SVGAGI. For the CDR3, the DNA is TGTGCCAGCAGTTACTCACTGACAGGGGACACTGAAGCTTTCTTT. Translated, it gives CASSYSLTGDTEAFF.